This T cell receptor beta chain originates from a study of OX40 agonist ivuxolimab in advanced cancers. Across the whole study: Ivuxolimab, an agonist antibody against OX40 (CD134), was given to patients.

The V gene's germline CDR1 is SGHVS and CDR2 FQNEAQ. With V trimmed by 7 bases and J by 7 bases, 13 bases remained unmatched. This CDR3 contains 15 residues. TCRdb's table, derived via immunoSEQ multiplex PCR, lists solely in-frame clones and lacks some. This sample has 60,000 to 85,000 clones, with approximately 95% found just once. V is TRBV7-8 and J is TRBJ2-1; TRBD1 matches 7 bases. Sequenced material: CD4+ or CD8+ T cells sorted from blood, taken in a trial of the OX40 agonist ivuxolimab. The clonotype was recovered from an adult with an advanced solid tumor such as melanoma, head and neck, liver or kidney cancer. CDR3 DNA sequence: TGTGCCAGCATCCGTTATATAGAACAGGGGAATGAGCAGTTCTTC. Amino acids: CASIRYIEQGNEQFF. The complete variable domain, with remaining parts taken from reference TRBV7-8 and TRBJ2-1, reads GAGVSQSPRYKVAKRGQDVALRCDPISGHVSLFWYQQALGQGPEFLTYFQNEAQLDKSGLPSDRFFAERPEGSVSTLKIQRTQQEDSAVYLCASIRYIEQGNEQFFGPGTRLTVL.